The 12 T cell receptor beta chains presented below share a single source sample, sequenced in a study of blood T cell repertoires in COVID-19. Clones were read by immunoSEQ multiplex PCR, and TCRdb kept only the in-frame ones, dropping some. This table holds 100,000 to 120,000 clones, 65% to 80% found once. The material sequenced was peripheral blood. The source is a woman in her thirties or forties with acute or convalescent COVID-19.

In DNA form, the CDR3 reads TGTGCCAGCAGCTTTGAGGCCGGAGACGTTCGGGACCAAGAGACCCAGTACTTC. Encoded protein: CASSFEAGDVRDQETQYF. The gene calls are TRBV7-3 and TRBJ2-5, with unresolved D. The germline V gene has CDR1 SGHTA and CDR2 FQGTGA. The V end was cut by 3 bases, the J end by 0 bases, with 20 bases between. This CDR3 has 18 amino acids.

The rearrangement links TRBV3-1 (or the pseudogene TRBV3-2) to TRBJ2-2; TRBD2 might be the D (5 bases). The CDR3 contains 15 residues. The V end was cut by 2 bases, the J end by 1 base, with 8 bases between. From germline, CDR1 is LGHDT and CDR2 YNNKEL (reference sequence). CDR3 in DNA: TGTGCCAGCAGCCAATCGGGGATGAACACCGGGGAGCTGTTTTTT. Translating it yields CASSQSGMNTGELFF.

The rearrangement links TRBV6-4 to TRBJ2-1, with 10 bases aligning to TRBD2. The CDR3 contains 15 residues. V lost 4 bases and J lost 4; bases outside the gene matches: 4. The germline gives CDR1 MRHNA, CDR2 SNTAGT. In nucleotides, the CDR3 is TGTGCCAGCAGTGTAGAAGCGGGGGGGTACAATGAGCAGTTCTTC. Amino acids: CASSVEAGGYNEQFF.

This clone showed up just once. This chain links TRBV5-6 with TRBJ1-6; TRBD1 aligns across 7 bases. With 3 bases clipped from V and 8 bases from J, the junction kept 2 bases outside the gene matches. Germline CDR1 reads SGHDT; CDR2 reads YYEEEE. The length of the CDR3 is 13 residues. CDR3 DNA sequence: TGTGCCAGCAGCTCAGGGGGTTATTCACCCCTCCACTTT. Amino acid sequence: CASSSGGYSPLHF.

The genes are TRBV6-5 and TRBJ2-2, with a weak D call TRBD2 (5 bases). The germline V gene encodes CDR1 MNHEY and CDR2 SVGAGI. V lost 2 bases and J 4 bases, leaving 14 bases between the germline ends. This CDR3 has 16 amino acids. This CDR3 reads CASSYQEVGGTGELFF. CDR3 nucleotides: TGTGCCAGCAGTTACCAGGAGGTGGGCGGCACCGGGGAGCTGTTTTTT.

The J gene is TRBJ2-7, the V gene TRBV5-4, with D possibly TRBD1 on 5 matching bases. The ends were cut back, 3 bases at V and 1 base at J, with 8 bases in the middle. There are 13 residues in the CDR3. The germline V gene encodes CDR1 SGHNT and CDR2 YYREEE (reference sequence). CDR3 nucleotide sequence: TGTGCCAGCAGCTACGACAGATCCTACGAGCAGTACTTC. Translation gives CASSYDRSYEQYF.

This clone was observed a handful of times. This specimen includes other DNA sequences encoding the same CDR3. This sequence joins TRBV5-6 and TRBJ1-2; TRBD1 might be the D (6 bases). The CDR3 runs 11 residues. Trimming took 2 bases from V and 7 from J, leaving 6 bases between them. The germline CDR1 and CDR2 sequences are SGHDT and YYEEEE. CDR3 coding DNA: TGTGCCAGCAGCTTAGGGGGTGGCTACACCTTC. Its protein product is CASSLGGGYTF.

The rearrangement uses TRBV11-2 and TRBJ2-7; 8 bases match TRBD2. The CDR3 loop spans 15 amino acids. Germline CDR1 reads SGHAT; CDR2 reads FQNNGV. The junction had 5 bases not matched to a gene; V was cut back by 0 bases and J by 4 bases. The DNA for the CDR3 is TGTGCCAGCAGCTTAGATCCGGGGGGGAAGTACGAGCAGTACTTC. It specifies CASSLDPGGKYEQYF.

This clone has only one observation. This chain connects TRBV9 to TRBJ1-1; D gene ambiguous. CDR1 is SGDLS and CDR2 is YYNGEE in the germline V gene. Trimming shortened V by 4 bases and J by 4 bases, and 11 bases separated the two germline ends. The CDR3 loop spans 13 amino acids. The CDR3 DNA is TGTGCCAGCAGCCCTGGCCCCTCCACTGAAGCTTTCTTT. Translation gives CASSPGPSTEAFF.

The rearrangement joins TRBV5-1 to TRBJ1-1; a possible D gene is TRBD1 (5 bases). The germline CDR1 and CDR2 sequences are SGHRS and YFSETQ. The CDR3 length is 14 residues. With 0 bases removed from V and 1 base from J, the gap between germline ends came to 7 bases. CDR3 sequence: CASSLGTQNTEAFF. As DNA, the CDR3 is TGCGCCAGCAGCTTGGGGACACAGAACACTGAAGCTTTCTTT.

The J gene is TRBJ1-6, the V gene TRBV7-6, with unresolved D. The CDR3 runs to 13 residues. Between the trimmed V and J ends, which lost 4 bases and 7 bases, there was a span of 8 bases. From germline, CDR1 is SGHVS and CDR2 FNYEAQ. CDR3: CASSSGSNSPLHF. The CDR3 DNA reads TGTGCCAGCAGCTCCGGGTCCAATTCACCCCTCCACTTT.

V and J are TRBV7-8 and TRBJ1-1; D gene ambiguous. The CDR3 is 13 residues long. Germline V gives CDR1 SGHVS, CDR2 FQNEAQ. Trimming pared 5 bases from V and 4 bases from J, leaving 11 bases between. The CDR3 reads CASSPREGTEAFF. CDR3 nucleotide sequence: TGTGCCAGCAGCCCCCGGGAGGGCACTGAAGCTTTCTTT.